These T cell receptor beta chains were read from a single sample in a study of naive and memory T cell subsets. A single record per CDR3 protein comes from TCRdb applying MiXCR to the UMI-ligation and nested PCR reads. Altogether 140,000 to 150,000 distinct CDR3 sequences are present, about 18% being singletons, with the ten largest covering roughly 0.14%. The sequencing input was naive CD4+ T cells from blood. These receptors were obtained from a human donor in good health. Each CDR3 is given with its conserved first and last residue. Fields, in order: V gene, clone size, D gene, J gene, CDR3 protein, CDR3 DNA. The D gene is left open where the match is weak. The size entry is marked missing in some rows and otherwise reads once, few, many or a size class.

TRBV2	NA	NA	TRBJ1-3	CASRDRAPQDTIYF	TGTGCCAGCAGGGATAGGGCCCCTCAGGACACCATATATTTT
TRBV11-2	few	NA	TRBJ2-7	CASSLYTGSGAYEQYF	TGTGCCAGCAGCTTATATACCGGGAGCGGTGCCTACGAGCAGTACTTC
TRBV10-3	NA	TRBD1	TRBJ2-3	CASHSGTGYTDTQYF	TGTGCCAGCCACTCCGGGACAGGTTACACAGATACGCAGTATTTT
TRBV24-1	few	NA	TRBJ2-4	CATSDNPGQGKNIQYF	TGTGCCACCAGTGATAACCCCGGACAAGGAAAAAACATTCAGTACTTC
TRBV6-6	few	NA	TRBJ2-5	CASSLPGRGETQYF	TGTGCCAGCAGTCTCCCGGGCAGGGGAGAGACCCAGTACTTC
TRBV4-1	few	NA	TRBJ2-1	CASSQVGGGEQFF	TGCGCCAGCAGCCAAGTTGGAGGGGGCGAGCAGTTCTTC
TRBV12-5	few	NA	TRBJ1-1	CASGFEAFF	TGTGCTAGTGGTTTTGAAGCTTTCTTT
TRBV10-3	NA	NA	TRBJ2-7	CAISGSSSYEQYF	TGTGCCATCAGCGGTAGTTCCTCCTACGAGCAGTACTTC
TRBV12-3/TRBV12-4	many	TRBD1	TRBJ2-7	CASTPGGQGNYEQYF	TGTGCCAGCACCCCCGGGGGACAGGGGAATTACGAGCAGTACTTC
TRBV28	NA	TRBD1	TRBJ2-3	CASSPRPGTGAFTDTQYF	TGTGCCAGCAGTCCCAGGCCCGGGACAGGAGCTTTCACAGATACGCAGTATTTT
TRBV29-1	NA	TRBD1	TRBJ2-7	CSVASSPGQGGQYF	TGCAGCGTCGCGTCAAGTCCGGGACAGGGGGGTCAGTACTTC
TRBV20-1	NA	NA	TRBJ1-1	CSANKGQLNTEAFF	TGCAGTGCTAACAAAGGACAGTTGAACACTGAAGCTTTCTTT
TRBV12-5	NA	NA	TRBJ2-1	CASGPPGGTYNEQFF	TGTGCTAGTGGTCCCCCCGGCGGGACCTACAATGAGCAGTTCTTC
TRBV6-1	NA	NA	TRBJ1-2	CASSEMAGLGYTF	TGTGCCAGCAGTGAAATGGCAGGGCTTGGCTACACCTTC
TRBV19	NA	TRBD1	TRBJ2-7	CASIGTGGAYEQYF	TGTGCCAGTATCGGGACAGGGGGCGCCTACGAGCAGTACTTC
TRBV20-1	few	TRBD2	TRBJ2-1	CSAREWSSGTNEQFF	TGCAGTGCTAGAGAGTGGTCTAGCGGAACCAATGAGCAGTTCTTC
TRBV6-6	few	TRBD2	TRBJ2-5	CASSSPLGREGQETQYF	TGTGCCAGCAGTAGCCCCCTCGGGCGGGAGGGGCAAGAGACCCAGTACTTC
TRBV20-1	few	TRBD2	TRBJ2-3	CSARVSSGSATDTQYF	TGCAGTGCTAGGGTCTCTAGCGGAAGTGCCACAGATACGCAGTATTTT
TRBV11-2	few	TRBD2	TRBJ2-1	CASSPLRGAGGPLNEQFF	TGTGCCAGCAGCCCCCTGAGGGGAGCGGGGGGACCCCTCAATGAGCAGTTCTTC
TRBV6-2/TRBV6-3	few	NA	TRBJ2-1	CASRPGGTAGYNEQFF	TGTGCCAGCAGGCCCGGCGGGACCGCAGGCTACAATGAGCAGTTCTTC
TRBV7-2	NA	NA	TRBJ2-1	CASTDQPGLSYNEQFF	TGTGCCAGCACCGATCAGCCAGGGCTCTCCTACAATGAGCAGTTCTTC
TRBV20-1	many	NA	TRBJ2-3	CSARDGRATDTQYF	TGCAGTGCTAGAGATGGAAGGGCCACAGATACGCAGTATTTT
TRBV12-3/TRBV12-4	few	TRBD1	TRBJ2-7	CASSSIQWTGSYEQYF	TGTGCCAGCAGTTCCATCCAATGGACAGGTTCCTACGAGCAGTACTTC
TRBV3-1	few	TRBD2	TRBJ2-7	CASSLTTSGSYEQYF	TGTGCCAGCAGCCTTACTACGAGCGGGAGCTACGAGCAGTACTTC
TRBV20-1	NA	NA	TRBJ2-7	CSAEPPLGARSSYEQYF	TGCAGTGCTGAACCTCCATTAGGGGCCCGGAGCTCCTACGAGCAGTACTTC
TRBV11-2	few	NA	TRBJ1-1	CASRLRVNTEAFF	TGTGCCAGCCGACTCAGGGTTAACACTGAAGCTTTCTTT
TRBV2	NA	NA	TRBJ2-7	CASSHIAGTPYEQYF	TGTGCCAGCAGCCATATCGCCGGGACCCCGTACGAGCAGTACTTC
TRBV20-1	NA	NA	TRBJ2-7	CSALGGVGTYEQYF	TGCAGTGCTCTTGGAGGGGTTGGCACCTACGAGCAGTACTTC
TRBV6-5	few	NA	TRBJ1-6	CASSYKGQFHF	TGTGCCAGCAGTTACAAGGGACAATTCCACTTT
TRBV20-1	NA	TRBD2	TRBJ2-1	CSARSTSGSHEQFF	TGCAGTGCTAGATCGACTAGCGGGAGTCATGAGCAGTTCTTC
TRBV15	NA	NA	TRBJ2-7	CATSETDSSQYF	TGTGCCACCAGCGAGACCGACAGTTCTCAGTACTTC
TRBV5-4	NA	NA	TRBJ1-2	CASSWEIARYTF	TGTGCCAGCAGCTGGGAGATAGCCCGCTACACCTTC
TRBV2	NA	TRBD2	TRBJ2-1	CASRVAGIAYNEQFF	TGTGCCAGCAGGGTAGCGGGAATAGCCTACAATGAGCAGTTCTTC
TRBV18	many	NA	TRBJ2-5	CASSPPRRQQETQYF	TGTGCCAGCTCACCACCCAGGAGGCAGCAAGAGACCCAGTACTTC
TRBV7-8	NA	NA	TRBJ2-2	CASRTTSFYTGELFF	TGTGCCAGCAGGACCACTAGCTTTTACACCGGGGAGCTGTTTTTT
TRBV28	NA	NA	TRBJ1-2	CASSLPPAGGGYTF	TGTGCCAGCAGCCTCCCCCCCGCAGGCGGTGGCTACACCTTC
TRBV12-3/TRBV12-4	many	NA	TRBJ1-1	CASSLVMVGATEAFF	TGTGCCAGCAGTTTAGTAATGGTGGGGGCCACTGAAGCTTTCTTT
TRBV2	NA	TRBD2	TRBJ2-1	CASSGEREGKGEQFF	TGTGCCAGCAGTGGGGAGCGGGAGGGAAAGGGTGAGCAGTTCTTC
TRBV4-3	NA	NA	TRBJ2-5	CASSQSVTGYAETQYF	TGCGCCAGCAGCCAGTCCGTAACAGGGTATGCAGAGACCCAGTACTTC
TRBV29-1	few	NA	TRBJ2-2	CSVVVSANTGELFF	TGCAGCGTTGTAGTTAGCGCGAACACCGGGGAGCTGTTTTTT
TRBV7-2	NA	TRBD2	TRBJ2-3	CASSFPSGKAADTQYF	TGTGCCAGCAGCTTCCCCAGCGGGAAGGCAGCAGATACGCAGTATTTT
TRBV20-1	NA	NA	TRBJ2-3	CSAKDGITDTQYF	TGCAGTGCGAAAGATGGGATCACAGATACGCAGTATTTT
TRBV29-1	many	NA	TRBJ1-1	CSGVNTEAFF	TGCAGCGGAGTGAACACTGAAGCTTTCTTT
TRBV10-2	few	TRBD1	TRBJ2-3	CASSPTGASTDTQYF	TGCGCCAGCAGTCCAACAGGGGCTTCCACAGATACGCAGTATTTT
TRBV2	NA	NA	TRBJ2-2	CASTTRAGNGRTGELFF	TGTGCCAGCACAACCCGGGCGGGGAATGGTAGGACCGGGGAGCTGTTTTTT